This TCR beta chain was identified in a study of CD8+ T cells in alopecia areata. The treatment: oral pan-JAK inhibitor, 5-10 mg twice daily. The CDR3 contains 18 residues. From germline, CDR1 is SNHLY and CDR2 FYNNEI. V was clipped by 1 base and J by 1 base; unmatched bases: 11. Extracted from the samples, RNA was reverse transcribed into cDNA to serve as the sequencing template. This table comes from immunoSEQ multiplex PCR, and its TCRdb copy is limited to in-frame clones, with some not included. The table records roughly 200,000 clones, around 60% of them present only once. The chain combines TRBV2 with TRBJ1-2; 8 nucleotides align to TRBD1. The sample consisted of CD8+ T cells sorted from blood, taken at week 24, from a patient treated with tofacitinib. The TCR comes from a human donor with alopecia areata. As DNA, the CDR3 is TGTGCCAGCAGTGAAGTGGGGGGGACAGGTTCTAGTAACTATGGCTACACCTTC. It codes for CASSEVGGTGSSNYGYTF.